Below, 29 T cell receptor beta chains from the same sample are listed, as sequenced in a study of OX40 agonist ivuxolimab in advanced cancers. Sequencing was performed with immunoSEQ multiplex PCR; in TCRdb, only in-frame clones are kept and a portion is missing. The sample lists approximately 60,000 clones; around 83% were seen once. The sample here was CD4+ or CD8+ T cells sorted from blood, taken in a trial of the OX40 agonist ivuxolimab. The receptors were gathered from an adult with an advanced solid tumor such as melanoma, head and neck, liver or kidney cancer.

This chain links TRBV10-3 with TRBJ2-2; 8 positions agree with TRBD2. Looked up from germline, CDR1 is ENHRY and CDR2 is SYGVKD. This CDR3 has 17 residues. V gave up 3 bases and J gave up 0 bases; unmatched junction bases: 6. For the CDR3, the DNA is TGTGCCATCAGTGATTACAAAGCGGGAGCGAACACCGGGGAGCTGTTTTTT. It codes for CAISDYKAGANTGELFF.

The chain is built from TRBV7-9 and TRBJ1-3; perhaps TRBD1 as D (5 bases). Germline values: CDR1 SEHNR, CDR2 FQNEAQ (reference sequence). The CDR3 has 14 residues. Trimming stripped 4 bases from V and 7 bases from J, with 14 bases between. CDR3 in amino acids: CASSWGTGRNTIYF. CDR3 nucleotide sequence: TGTGCCAGCAGCTGGGGGACGGGACGGAACACCATATATTTT.

The V gene is TRBV6-5, the J gene TRBJ2-3; no reliable D call. Germline V gene lookup returns CDR1 MNHEY and CDR2 SVGAGI. This CDR3 has 14 amino acids. The V end was cut by 3 bases, the J end by 0 bases, with 7 bases between. CDR3 protein: CASSYTASTDTQYF. CDR3 bases: TGTGCCAGCAGTTATACAGCTAGCACAGATACGCAGTATTTT.

The CDR3 here is CASSLVGAGRSPLHF. In DNA, the CDR3 is TGTGCCAGCAGCTTAGTTGGGGCAGGGCGGTCACCCCTCCACTTT. The chain couples TRBV7-9 to TRBJ1-6, with D possibly being TRBD1 (5 bases). Between the trimmed V and J ends, which lost 1 base and 10 bases, there was a span of 14 bases. The length of the CDR3 is 15 residues. Per germline, CDR1 SEHNR and CDR2 FQNEAQ (reference sequence). The full variable domain, rest sourced from reference TRBV7-9 and TRBJ1-6, is DTGVSQNPRHKITKRGQNVTFRCDPISEHNRLYWYRQTLGQGPEFLTYFQNEAQLEKSRLLSDRFSAERPKGSFSTLEIQRTEQGDSAMYLCASSLVGAGRSPLHFGNGTRLTVT.

This chain connects TRBV7-3 to TRBJ2-2; 7 nucleotides match TRBD1. V shed 5 bases and J 6 bases; nucleotides not matched to a gene: 3. In germline, CDR1 is SGHTA, CDR2 FQGTGA. This CDR3 has 13 residues. CDR3 protein: CASSTGQPGELFF. The CDR3 DNA reads TGTGCCAGCAGCACGGGACAGCCCGGGGAGCTGTTTTTT.

This sequence joins TRBV19 and TRBJ2-7, with 12 bases identical to TRBD1. Germline V gives CDR1 LNHDA, CDR2 SQIVND (reference sequence). The CDR3 sequence is 15 residues long. V lost 4 bases to trimming and J lost 2 bases; unmatched junction nucleotides: 3. CDR3 region: CASSKGTGGTYEQYF. The CDR3 nucleotides read TGTGCCAGTAGTAAAGGGACAGGGGGCACCTACGAGCAGTACTTC.

CDR3 amino acids: CASSLGGIDQPQHF. For the CDR3, the DNA is TGTGCCAGCAGCTTAGGAGGGATCGACCAGCCCCAGCATTTT. V usage is TRBV7-9 and J usage is TRBJ1-5; D is undetermined. This CDR3 region has 14 residues. Germline V gene data show CDR1 as SEHNR and CDR2 as FQNEAQ (reference sequence). Trimming stripped 1 base from V and 7 bases from J, with 11 bases between.

This chain uses TRBV14 with TRBJ2-2, with a weak D call TRBD1 (6 bases). Trimming stripped 4 bases from V and 6 bases from J, with 12 bases between. CDR1 is SGHDN and CDR2 is FVKESK in the germline V gene. CDR3 length: 14 residues. The CDR3 loop is CASSLTRGPGELFF. The CDR3 nucleotides are TGTGCCAGCAGCCTTACCAGGGGTCCCGGGGAGCTGTTTTTT.

The rearrangement uses TRBV18 and TRBJ2-7, with 7 bases aligning to TRBD1. CDR3 length equals 14 residues. From germline, CDR1 is KGHSH and CDR2 LQKENI. V shed 4 bases, J shed 4 bases, and the junction held 7 bases outside the gene matches. For the CDR3, the DNA is TGTGCCAGCTCACAACAGGGGCCTCCTTACGAGCAGTACTTC. It specifies CASSQQGPPYEQYF. The entire variable domain, with the rest obtained from reference TRBV18 and TRBJ2-7, is as follows: NAGVMQNPRHLVRRRGQEARLRCSPMKGHSHVYWYRQLPEEGLKFMVYLQKENIIDESGMPKERFSAEFPKEGPSILRIQQVVRGDSAAYFCASSQQGPPYEQYFGPGTRLTVT.

The genes are TRBV19 and TRBJ1-5; 7 bases match TRBD1. Germline-derived CDR1 and CDR2 are LNHDA and SQIVND (reference sequence). Trimming cost V 1 base and J 2 bases; bases outside gene matches: 5. The CDR3 sequence is 16 residues long. The CDR3 region is CASSIAGGGGNQPQHF. DNA for the CDR3: TGTGCCAGTAGTATAGCAGGGGGTGGAGGCAATCAGCCCCAGCATTTT. The whole variable domain, remainder taken from reference TRBV19 and TRBJ1-5, is DGGITQSPKYLFRKEGQNVTLSCEQNLNHDAMYWYRQDPGQGLRLIYYSQIVNDFQKGDIAEGYSVSREKKESFPLTVTSAQKNPTAFYLCASSIAGGGGNQPQHFGDGTRLSIL.

This clone was picked up a small number of times. The chain links TRBV28 to TRBJ2-1, with D perhaps matching TRBD2 (6 bases). V dropped 10 bases and J dropped 0 bases, with 22 bases sitting between them. From germline, CDR1 is MDHEN and CDR2 SYDVKM. The CDR3 contains 17 residues. The CDR3 DNA reads as TGTGCCACCACCTCGGCGGGGAAACCTAGCTCCTACAATGAGCAGTTCTTC. Encoded protein: CATTSAGKPSSYNEQFF.

The table lists this clone with a count of one. The V and J genes are TRBV6-5 and TRBJ1-6; no reliable D call. Germline V gives CDR1 MNHEY, CDR2 SVGAGI. This CDR3 region has 11 residues. Trimming cost V 6 bases and J 6 bases, with 3 bases left between them. CDR3 region: CASSTNSPLHF. The CDR3 DNA reads TGTGCCAGCAGCACTAATTCACCCCTCCACTTT.

The chain couples TRBV7-6 to TRBJ1-1; D possibly corresponds to TRBD1 (6 bases). V lost 1 base, J lost 1 base, and 19 bases lay in between. The CDR3 consists of 18 residues. The germline V gene encodes CDR1 SGHVS and CDR2 FNYEAQ. The CDR3 protein is CASSLGIPLQGTNTEAFF. CDR3 bases: TGTGCCAGCAGCTTAGGTATCCCCCTACAGGGTACGAACACTGAAGCTTTCTTT. Together with reference TRBV7-6 and TRBJ1-1, the CDR3 gives the full variable domain: GAGVSQSPRYKVTKRGQDVALRCDPISGHVSLYWYRQALGQGPEFLTYFNYEAQQDKSGLPNDRFSAERPEGSISTLTIQRTEQRDSAMYRCASSLGIPLQGTNTEAFFGQGTRLTVV.

The J gene is TRBJ1-2, the V gene TRBV27; D may be TRBD1 (5 bases). V was cut by 5 bases and J by 8 bases, with 18 bases left in between. Germline V gives CDR1 MNHEY, CDR2 SMNVEV (reference sequence). This CDR3 has 14 residues. The CDR3 DNA sequence: TGTGCCAGCAGTACGATCAGCGGGGGACGCGGCTACACCTTC. Its translation: CASSTISGGRGYTF.

This rearrangement joins TRBV9 to TRBJ2-7; tentative D call: TRBD1 (6 bases). Germline-derived CDR1 and CDR2 are SGDLS and YYNGEE. The CDR3 consists of 14 residues. V lost 4 bases and J 2 bases, leaving 13 bases between the germline ends. As DNA, the CDR3 is TGTGCCAGCAGCCCCCAACAGGGCGCCTACGAGCAGTACTTC. Translation gives CASSPQQGAYEQYF.

This chain connects TRBV7-3 to TRBJ2-7; D is possibly TRBD2 (5 bases). The germline CDR1 and CDR2 sequences are SGHTA and FQGTGA. V lost 4 bases to trimming and J lost 7 bases, with 17 bases between them. The CDR3 spans 14 residues. CDR3 DNA sequence: TGTGCCAGCAGCTCTAGACAACGCTGGAGGGAGCAGTACTTC. Residues: CASSSRQRWREQYF. Combining the CDR3 with reference TRBV7-3 and TRBJ2-7 gives the whole variable domain GAGVSQTPSNKVTEKGKYVELRCDPISGHTALYWYRQSLGQGPEFLIYFQGTGAADDSGLPNDRFFAVRPEGSVSTLKIQRTERGDSAVYLCASSSRQRWREQYFGPGTRLTVT.

The V gene is TRBV4-1, the J gene TRBJ2-7, with a possible D match to TRBD2 (6 bases). This CDR3 region has 15 residues. Trimming removed 4 bases at V and 3 bases at J, with 16 bases between. Germline CDR1 reads MGHRA; CDR2 reads YSYEKL. CDR3 residues: CASSPSQAGSYEQYF. CDR3 DNA sequence: TGCGCCAGCAGCCCCTCCCAGGCGGGGAGCTACGAGCAGTACTTC.

This clone was detected only once. This CDR3 is also generated by other DNA sequences in the sample. This chain joins TRBV5-1 and TRBJ1-1; D gene ambiguous. The germline V and J ends were trimmed by 0 bases and 8 bases, with 14 bases remaining between them. This CDR3 contains 14 residues. Germline V gene sequence: CDR1 SGHRS, CDR2 YFSETQ. CDR3 DNA: TGCGCCAGCAGCTTGGCCTATCCGAACGGAGAAGCTTTCTTT. Translating gives CASSLAYPNGEAFF.

The genes are TRBV6-6 and TRBJ1-4; tentative D call: TRBD1 (5 bases). This CDR3 has 15 amino acids. Trimming pared 2 bases from V and 3 bases from J, leaving 10 bases between. Germline CDR1 reads MNHNY; CDR2 reads SVGAGI (reference sequence). DNA for the CDR3: TGTGCCAGCAGTTACGGTGGGGGGGCTAATGAAAAACTGTTTTTT. This translates into CASSYGGGANEKLFF.

The chain couples TRBV13 to TRBJ2-3, with D hard to call. The V gene lost 5 bases and the J gene lost 2 bases, with 5 bases spanning the gap. Germline lookup yields CDR1 PRHDT and CDR2 FYEKMQ (reference sequence). This CDR3 comprises 12 residues. DNA of the CDR3: TGTGCCAGCAGCATCGTCACAGATACGCAGTATTTT. Amino acid sequence: CASSIVTDTQYF.

A few counts support this clone. The chain recombines TRBV4-2 with TRBJ1-1, with unresolved D. Between the trimmed V and J ends, which lost 7 bases and 2 bases, there was a span of 17 bases. Germline-derived CDR1 and CDR2 are LGHNA and YNFKEQ. This CDR3 has 15 amino acids. CDR3 nucleotide sequence: TGTGCCAGCACCTTAAGGAGGAATTTAAACACTGAAGCTTTCTTT. This sequence encodes CASTLRRNLNTEAFF.

This clone was counted once. Different DNA sequences within this sample yield the same CDR3. J is TRBJ2-5 and V is TRBV2; 9 nucleotides align to TRBD1. The junction had 14 bases not matched to a gene; V was cut back by 2 bases and J by 4 bases. Germline CDR1 SNHLY, CDR2 FYNNEI. This CDR3 spans 18 amino acids. The CDR3 is CASSEWGGSGQGTETQYF. CDR3 nucleotides: TGTGCCAGCAGTGAATGGGGGGGCTCGGGACAGGGTACAGAGACCCAGTACTTC.

The chain employs TRBV11-3 and TRBJ2-2; TRBD1 aligns across 7 bases. CDR3 length: 15 amino acids. Unmatched junction bases numbered 9, after V lost 5 bases and J lost 6 bases. The germline gives CDR1 SGHNT, CDR2 YENEEA. The CDR3, as DNA: TGTGCCAGCAGCCCACGACAGGGAATGGCCGGGGAGCTGTTTTTT. Amino acids: CASSPRQGMAGELFF.

This clone showed up just once. The chain's CDR3 is CASRTGQGIYGYTF. DNA for the CDR3: TGTGCCAGCAGGACCGGACAGGGGATTTATGGCTACACCTTC. The rearrangement links TRBV2 to TRBJ1-2; 9 bases are shared with TRBD1. This CDR3 spans 14 amino acids. The germline V gene has CDR1 SNHLY and CDR2 FYNNEI. With V trimmed by 6 bases and J by 5 bases, 7 bases remained unmatched.

This sequence joins TRBV28 and TRBJ1-2, with 7 nucleotides matching TRBD1. The V gene end was trimmed by 6 bases and the J gene end by 5 bases; junction bases not matched to a gene: 6. CDR1 and CDR2 from the germline V gene are MDHEN and SYDVKM. The CDR3 is 13 residues long. The DNA for the CDR3 is TGTGCCAGCAGCCTGACAGGGCCGTATGGCTACACCTTC. Translated: CASSLTGPYGYTF.

The chain has TRBV6-5 and TRBJ1-2; D perhaps matches TRBD1 (5 bases). From germline, CDR1 is MNHEY and CDR2 SVGAGI. V was pared by 6 bases and J by 8 bases, with 13 bases between. This CDR3 is 12 amino acids long. The CDR3 loop reads CASRRDAGGYTF. The CDR3 region has the DNA TGTGCCAGCAGACGGGACGCCGGGGGCTACACCTTC.

The CDR3 here is CASSPLGGAIQETQYF. As DNA, the CDR3 is TGTGCCAGCAGCCCGCTGGGGGGTGCTATCCAAGAGACCCAGTACTTC. The chain uses TRBV7-2 and TRBJ2-5, with D possibly being TRBD2 (6 bases). Germline CDR1 and CDR2: SGHTA and FQGNSA. The CDR3 consists of 16 residues. Between the trimmed V and J ends, which lost 5 bases and 1 base, there was a span of 17 bases.

This rearrangement joins TRBV7-9 to TRBJ1-2; D gene uncertain. Germline V CDR1 and CDR2: SEHNR, FQNEAQ (reference sequence). Trimming removed 1 base from V and 8 bases from J, with 11 bases in between. The CDR3 extends over 13 amino acids. As DNA, the CDR3 is TGTGCCAGCAGCTTAGGGCCCCAGGCGGGCTACACCTTC. Its protein product is CASSLGPQAGYTF.

The CDR3 DNA reads as TGTGCCAGCAGTATACAGGGCGGCGGCACTGAAGCTTTCTTT. Translated: CASSIQGGGTEAFF. The V and J genes are TRBV11-2 and TRBJ1-1; TRBD1 is a possible D gene (6 bases). The V gene lost 6 bases and the J gene lost 4 bases, with 15 bases spanning the gap. Germline CDR1 SGHAT, CDR2 FQNNGV. The CDR3 totals 14 residues.